These 13 T cell receptor beta chains came from one sample sequenced in a study of cytomegalovirus exposure and HLA in healthy donors. Researchers ran the PCR with 60 Vbeta and 13 Jbeta primers. Profiling relied on immunoSEQ multiplex PCR, and the TCRdb table lists in-frame clones only, not all of them. The table includes fewer than 45,000 clones, 90% detected once. Sequencing was performed on PBMCs. The receptors shown here come from a woman younger than 30 in good health and CMV-seronegative.

This clone has a single count. This chain uses TRBV5-1 with TRBJ2-7; D perhaps matches TRBD2 (6 bases). V gave up 0 bases and J gave up 0 bases, with 10 bases separating them. CDR3 size: 15 residues. The germline gives CDR1 SGHRS, CDR2 YFSETQ. Written as DNA, the CDR3 is TGCGCCAGCAGCTTGGTGGCGGGGTCCTCCTACGAGCAGTACTTC. It encodes CASSLVAGSSYEQYF.

The rearrangement joins TRBV11-3 to TRBJ2-7, with D possibly being TRBD2 (5 bases). The CDR3 extends over 13 amino acids. CDR1 is SGHNT and CDR2 is YENEEA in the germline V gene. Trimming removed 3 bases at V and 0 bases at J, with 6 bases between. The CDR3: CASSFGGSYEQYF. DNA of the CDR3: TGTGCCAGCAGCTTCGGAGGCTCCTACGAGCAGTACTTC. Full variable domain (remainder filled in from reference TRBV11-3 and TRBJ2-7): EAGVVQSPRYKIIEKKQPVAFWCNPISGHNTLYWYLQNLGQGPELLIRYENEEAVDDSQLPKDRFSAERLKGVDSTLKIQPAELGDSAVYLCASSFGGSYEQYFGPGTRLTVT.

The chain uses TRBV18 and TRBJ2-3; 7 positions match TRBD1. Germline assignment: CDR1 KGHSH and CDR2 LQKENI. The CDR3 runs to 15 residues. J gave up 3 bases and V 3 bases, and 6 bases lay outside the gene matches. The CDR3 coding sequence is TGTGCCAGCTCACCCAACAGGGGAGTAACAGATACGCAGTATTTT. Protein sequence: CASSPNRGVTDTQYF.

V and J are TRBV5-6 and TRBJ1-2, with a tentative D call TRBD1 (6 bases). CDR1 is SGHDT, CDR2 YYEEEE, per germline. The CDR3 totals 15 residues. The V end lost 4 bases, the J end lost 4 bases, and 17 bases lay between the germline ends. The CDR3 is CASSRIRTEPYGYTF. Written as DNA, the CDR3 is TGTGCCAGCAGCCGAATTCGGACAGAGCCCTATGGCTACACCTTC.

The chain employs TRBV27 and TRBJ1-4; the D is unclear. The germline V gene has CDR1 MNHEY and CDR2 SMNVEV (reference sequence). The CDR3 length is 16 residues. With 6 bases removed from V and 0 bases from J, the gap between germline ends came to 14 bases. CDR3 residues: CASRPGIASTNEKLFF. The CDR3 nucleotides are TGTGCCAGCAGACCGGGGATCGCGTCAACTAATGAAAAACTGTTTTTT.

J is TRBJ2-6 and V is TRBV11-2, with 9 bases aligning to TRBD1. V was clipped by 1 base and J by 1 base; unmatched bases: 2. CDR3 length: 17 amino acids. The germline CDR1 and CDR2 sequences are SGHAT and FQNNGV. The DNA for the CDR3 is TGTGCCAGCAGCTTAGGGGGGACAGGGTCTGGGGCCAACGTCCTGACTTTC. The encoded protein is CASSLGGTGSGANVLTF.

V usage is TRBV25-1 and J usage is TRBJ1-1, with TRBD1 matching over 7 bases. This CDR3 spans 13 amino acids. The V segment lost 2 bases and the J segment 6 bases; nucleotides outside the gene matches: 3. Germline V gene data show CDR1 as MGHDK and CDR2 as SYGVNS. CDR3 protein: CASSEGDSPEAFF. The DNA for the CDR3 is TGTGCCAGCAGTGAAGGGGACAGTCCTGAAGCTTTCTTT.

The rearrangement links TRBV28 to TRBJ2-3, with 7 bases aligning to TRBD1. Unmatched junction bases numbered 11, after V lost 4 bases and J lost 1 base. There are 17 residues in the CDR3. Germline-derived CDR1 and CDR2 are MDHEN and SYDVKM. This chain's CDR3 is CASSSAMTGFRTDTQYF. The CDR3 DNA sequence: TGTGCCAGCAGTTCGGCGATGACAGGGTTTCGCACAGATACGCAGTATTTT. The full variable domain, with the rest looked up from reference TRBV28 and TRBJ2-3, is DVKVTQSSRYLVKRTGEKVFLECVQDMDHENMFWYRQDPGLGLRLIYFSYDVKMKEKGDIPEGYSVSREKKERFSLILESASTNQTSMYLCASSSAMTGFRTDTQYFGPGTRLTVL.

The gene calls are TRBV7-3 and TRBJ2-5; TRBD2 matches at 9 bases. Trimming at V came to 1 base and at J to 2 bases, leaving 5 bases not matched to a gene. Germline V lookup: CDR1 SGHTA, CDR2 FQGTGA. The CDR3 runs 16 residues. The CDR3 region is CASSLMGGGGQETQYF. DNA for the CDR3: TGTGCCAGCAGCTTAATGGGCGGGGGGGGACAAGAGACCCAGTACTTC.

V and J are TRBV11-3 and TRBJ2-7; D call uncertain. CDR1 SGHNT and CDR2 YENEEA come from the germline V gene. V lost 1 base and J lost 2, with 12 bases in between. This CDR3 is 15 amino acids long. DNA for the CDR3: TGTGCCAGCAGCTTAGGGGCTGACGCTACCTACGAGCAGTACTTC. This codes for CASSLGADATYEQYF.

V and J are TRBV2 and TRBJ2-7; 8 bases line up with TRBD1. After removal of 0 bases from V and 2 bases from J, the junction contained 9 bases not matched to a gene. The CDR3 extends over 17 amino acids. Germline CDR1 is SNHLY and CDR2 is FYNNEI. For the CDR3, the DNA is TGTGCCAGCAGTGAAGCCCCGCCGGGACAGGAGGCCTACGAGCAGTACTTC. Amino acids: CASSEAPPGQEAYEQYF. The full variable domain, rest sourced from reference TRBV2 and TRBJ2-7, is EPEVTQTPSHQVTQMGQEVILRCVPISNHLYFYWYRQILGQKVEFLVSFYNNEISEKSEIFDDQFSVERPDGSNFTLKIRSTKLEDSAMYFCASSEAPPGQEAYEQYFGPGTRLTVT.

The rearrangement links TRBV18 to TRBJ1-5; perhaps TRBD1 as D (6 bases). Germline loops: CDR1 KGHSH, CDR2 LQKENI. The V and J ends lost 3 bases and 4 bases respectively, with 10 bases between them. This CDR3 spans 14 amino acids. The CDR3 bases are TGTGCCAGCTCACCTTGGACAGAAAATCAGCCCCAGCATTTT. Its protein is CASSPWTENQPQHF.

The chain is built from TRBV28 and TRBJ2-1; TRBD2 aligns across 7 bases. The length of the CDR3 is 14 residues. Germline assignment: CDR1 MDHEN and CDR2 SYDVKM. The J segment lost 9 bases and the V segment lost 6 bases, leaving 11 bases of the junction unmatched. This CDR3 reads CASSLQWTRGEQFF. The DNA of the CDR3 is TGTGCCAGCAGCTTACAATGGACTAGAGGTGAGCAGTTCTTC.